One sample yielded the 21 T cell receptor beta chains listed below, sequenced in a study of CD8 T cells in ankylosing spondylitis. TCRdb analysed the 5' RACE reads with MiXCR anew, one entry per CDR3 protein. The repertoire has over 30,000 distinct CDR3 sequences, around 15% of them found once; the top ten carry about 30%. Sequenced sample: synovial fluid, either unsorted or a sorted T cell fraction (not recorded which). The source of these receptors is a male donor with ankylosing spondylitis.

The CDR3: CASRGATEAFF. The DNA of the CDR3 is TGTGCCAGCAGGGGCGCCACTGAAGCTTTCTTT. The chain uses TRBV5-6 and TRBJ1-1, with no clear D. The V gene lost 5 bases and the J gene lost 4 bases, with 6 bases spanning the gap. Per germline, CDR1 SGHDT and CDR2 YYEEEE. This CDR3 has 11 residues.

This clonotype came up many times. CDR3 bases: TGTGCCACCAGCAGGTTGGCGTTTCGGACAGATACGCAGTATTTT. Its protein is CATSRLAFRTDTQYF. The V call is TRBV15, the J call TRBJ2-3; no reliable D call. Trimming shortened V by 3 bases and J by 3 bases, and 13 bases separated the two germline ends. CDR3 size: 15 residues. The germline V gene encodes CDR1 LNHNV and CDR2 YYDKDF (reference sequence).

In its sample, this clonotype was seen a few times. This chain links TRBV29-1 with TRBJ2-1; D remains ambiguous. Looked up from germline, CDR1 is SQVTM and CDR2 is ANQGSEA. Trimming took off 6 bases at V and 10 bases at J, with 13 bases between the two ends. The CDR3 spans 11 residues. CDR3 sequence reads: CSVNFMREQFF. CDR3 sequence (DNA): TGCAGCGTGAACTTCATGCGGGAGCAGTTCTTC.

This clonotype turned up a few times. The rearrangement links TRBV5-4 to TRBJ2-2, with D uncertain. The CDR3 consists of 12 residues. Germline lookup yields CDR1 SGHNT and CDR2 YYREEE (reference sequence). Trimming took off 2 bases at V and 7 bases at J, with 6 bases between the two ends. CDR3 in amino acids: CASSFMDGELFF. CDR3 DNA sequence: TGTGCCAGCAGCTTCATGGACGGGGAGCTGTTTTTT.

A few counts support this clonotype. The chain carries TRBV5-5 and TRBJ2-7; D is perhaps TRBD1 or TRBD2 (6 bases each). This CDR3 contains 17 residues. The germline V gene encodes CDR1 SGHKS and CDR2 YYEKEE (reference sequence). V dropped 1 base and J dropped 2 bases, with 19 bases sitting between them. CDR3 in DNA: TGTGCCAGCAGCTTGAATCGGTTAGGGGGGATGACCTACGAGCAGTACTTC. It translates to CASSLNRLGGMTYEQYF.

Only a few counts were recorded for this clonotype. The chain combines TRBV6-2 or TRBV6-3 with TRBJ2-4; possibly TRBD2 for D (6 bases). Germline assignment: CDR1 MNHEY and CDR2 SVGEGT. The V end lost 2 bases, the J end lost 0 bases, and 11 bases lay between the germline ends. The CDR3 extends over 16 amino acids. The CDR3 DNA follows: TGTGCCAGCAGTTACCGGGTGGAGGGAGCCAAAAACATTCAGTACTTC. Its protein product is CASSYRVEGAKNIQYF.

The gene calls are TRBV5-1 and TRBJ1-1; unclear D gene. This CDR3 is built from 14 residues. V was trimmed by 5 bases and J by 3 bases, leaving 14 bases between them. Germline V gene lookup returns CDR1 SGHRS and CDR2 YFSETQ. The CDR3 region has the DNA TGCGCCAGCAGTAAAGAGGGCGAGTACACTGAAGCTTTCTTT. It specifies CASSKEGEYTEAFF. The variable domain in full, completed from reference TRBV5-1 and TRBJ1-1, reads KAGVTQTPRYLIKTRGQQVTLSCSPISGHRSVSWYQQTPGQGLQFLFEYFSETQRNKGNFPGRFSGRQFSNSRSEMNVSTLELGDSALYLCASSKEGEYTEAFFGQGTRLTVV.

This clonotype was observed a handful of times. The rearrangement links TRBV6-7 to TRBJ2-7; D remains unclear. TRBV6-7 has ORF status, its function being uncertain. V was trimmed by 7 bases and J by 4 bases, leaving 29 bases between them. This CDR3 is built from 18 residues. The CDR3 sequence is CASTHLLVKDSIFYEQYF. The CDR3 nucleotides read TGTGCCAGCACCCATTTATTAGTAAAGGATTCCATTTTTTACGAGCAGTACTTC.

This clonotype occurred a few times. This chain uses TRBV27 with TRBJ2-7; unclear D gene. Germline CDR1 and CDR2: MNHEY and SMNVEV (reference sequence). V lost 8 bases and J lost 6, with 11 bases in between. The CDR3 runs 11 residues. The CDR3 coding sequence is TGTGCCAGCGGAAGATGGCTCGAGCAGTACTTC. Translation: CASGRWLEQYF.

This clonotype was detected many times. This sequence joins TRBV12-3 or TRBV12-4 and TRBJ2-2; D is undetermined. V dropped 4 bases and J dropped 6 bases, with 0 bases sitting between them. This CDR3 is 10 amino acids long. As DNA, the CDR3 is TGTGCCAGCAGTTCCGGGGAGCTGTTTTTT. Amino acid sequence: CASSSGELFF.

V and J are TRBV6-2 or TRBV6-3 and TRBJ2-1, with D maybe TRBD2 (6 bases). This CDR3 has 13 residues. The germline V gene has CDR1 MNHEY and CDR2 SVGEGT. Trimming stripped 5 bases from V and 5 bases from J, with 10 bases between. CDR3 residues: CASSTGVHNEQFF. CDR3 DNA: TGTGCCAGCAGTACGGGAGTCCACAATGAGCAGTTCTTC.

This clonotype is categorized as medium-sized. The CDR3 DNA reads TGTGCCAGCAGTTTCGTAGCGGGACAAGAGACCCAGTACTTC. It yields the protein CASSFVAGQETQYF. The chain combines TRBV6-6 with TRBJ2-5; TRBD2 matches at 8 bases. Germline CDR1 is MNHNY and CDR2 is SVGAGI (reference sequence). Unmatched junction bases numbered 3, after V lost 4 bases and J lost 2 bases. The CDR3 runs 14 residues.

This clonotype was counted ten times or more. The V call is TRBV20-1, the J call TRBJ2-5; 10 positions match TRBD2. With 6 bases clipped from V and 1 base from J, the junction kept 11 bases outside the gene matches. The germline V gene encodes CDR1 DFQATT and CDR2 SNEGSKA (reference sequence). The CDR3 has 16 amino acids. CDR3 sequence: CSAKAASGSLQETQYF. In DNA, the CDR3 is TGCAGTGCAAAAGCGGCTAGCGGGAGTCTCCAAGAGACCCAGTACTTC.

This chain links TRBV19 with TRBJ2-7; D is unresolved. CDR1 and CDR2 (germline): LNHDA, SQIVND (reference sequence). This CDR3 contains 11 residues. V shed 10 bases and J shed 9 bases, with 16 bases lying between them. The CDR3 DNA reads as TGTGCCACTAAACACGGGCCCCGGCAGTACTTC. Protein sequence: CATKHGPRQYF.

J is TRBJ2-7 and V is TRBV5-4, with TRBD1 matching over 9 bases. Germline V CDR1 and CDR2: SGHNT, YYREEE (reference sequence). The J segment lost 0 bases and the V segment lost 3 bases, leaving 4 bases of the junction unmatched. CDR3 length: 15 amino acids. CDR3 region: CASSSGTGNSYEQYF. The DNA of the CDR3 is TGTGCCAGCAGCTCCGGGACAGGGAACTCCTACGAGCAGTACTTC.

Written as DNA, the CDR3 is TGCGCCAGCAGCCAAGATTACGGGCCCTCAAGTGGCTACACCTTC. Translation gives CASSQDYGPSSGYTF. The chain recombines TRBV4-3 with TRBJ1-2; D remains ambiguous. The CDR3 totals 15 residues. In germline, CDR1 is LGHNA, CDR2 YSLEER. V dropped 0 bases and J dropped 7 bases, with 15 bases sitting between them.

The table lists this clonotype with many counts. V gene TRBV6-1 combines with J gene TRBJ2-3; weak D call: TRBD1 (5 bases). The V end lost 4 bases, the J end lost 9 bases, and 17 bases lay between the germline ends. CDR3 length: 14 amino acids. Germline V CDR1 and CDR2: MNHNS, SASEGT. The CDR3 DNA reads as TGTGCCAGCAGTGGCGGATCAGGGTTCGAGACGCAGTATTTT. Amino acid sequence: CASSGGSGFETQYF.

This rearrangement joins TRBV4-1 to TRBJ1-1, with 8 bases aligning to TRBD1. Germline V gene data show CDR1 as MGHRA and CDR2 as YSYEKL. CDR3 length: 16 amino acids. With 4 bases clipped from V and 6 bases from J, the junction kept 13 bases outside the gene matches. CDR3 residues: CASSRLPLDRESEAFF. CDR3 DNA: TGCGCCAGCAGCCGATTGCCGTTGGACAGGGAATCTGAAGCTTTCTTT.

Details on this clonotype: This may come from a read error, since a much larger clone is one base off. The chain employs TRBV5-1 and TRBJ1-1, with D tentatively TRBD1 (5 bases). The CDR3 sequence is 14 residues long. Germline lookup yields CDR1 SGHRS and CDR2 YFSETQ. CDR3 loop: CDSSSSQGRTEAFF. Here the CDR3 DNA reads TGCGACAGCAGCTCCTCCCAGGGTAGGACTGAAGCTTTCTTT. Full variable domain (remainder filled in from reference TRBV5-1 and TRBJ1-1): KAGVTQTPRYLIKTRGQQVTLSCSPISGHRSVSWYQQTPGQGLQFLFEYFSETQRNKGNFPGRFSGRQFSNSRSEMNVSTLELGDSALYLCDSSSSQGRTEAFFGQGTRLTVV.

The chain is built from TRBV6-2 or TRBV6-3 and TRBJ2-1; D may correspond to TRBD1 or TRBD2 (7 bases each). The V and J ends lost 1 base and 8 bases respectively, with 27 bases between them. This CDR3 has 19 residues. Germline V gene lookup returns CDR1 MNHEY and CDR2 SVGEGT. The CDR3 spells CASSYLGRGLGPRWDEQFF. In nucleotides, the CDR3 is TGTGCCAGCAGTTACTTGGGGAGGGGGCTGGGACCTCGTTGGGATGAGCAGTTCTTC.

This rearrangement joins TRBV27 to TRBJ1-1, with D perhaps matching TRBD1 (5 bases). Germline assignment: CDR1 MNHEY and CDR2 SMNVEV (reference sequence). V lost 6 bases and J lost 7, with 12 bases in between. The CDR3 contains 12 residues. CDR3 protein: CASSRGGDEAFF. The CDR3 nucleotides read TGTGCCAGCAGCCGCGGGGGGGATGAAGCTTTCTTT.